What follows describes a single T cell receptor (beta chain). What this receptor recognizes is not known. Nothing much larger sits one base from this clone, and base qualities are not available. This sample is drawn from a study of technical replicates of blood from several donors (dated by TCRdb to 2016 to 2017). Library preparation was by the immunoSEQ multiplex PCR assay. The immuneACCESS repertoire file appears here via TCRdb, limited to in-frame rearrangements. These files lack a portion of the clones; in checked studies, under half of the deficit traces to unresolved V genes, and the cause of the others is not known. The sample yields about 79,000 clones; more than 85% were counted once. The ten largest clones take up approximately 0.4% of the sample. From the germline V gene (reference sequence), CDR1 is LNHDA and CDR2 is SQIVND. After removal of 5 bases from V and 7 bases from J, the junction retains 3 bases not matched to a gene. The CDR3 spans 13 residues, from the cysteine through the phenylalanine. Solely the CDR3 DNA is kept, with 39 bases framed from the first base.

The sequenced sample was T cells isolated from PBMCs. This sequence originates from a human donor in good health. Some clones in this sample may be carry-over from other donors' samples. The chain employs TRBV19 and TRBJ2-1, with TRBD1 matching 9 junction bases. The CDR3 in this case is CASSSGTGNEQFF. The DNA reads TGTGCCAGTAGTTCCGGGACAGGGAATGAGCAGTTCTTC.